Below, one TCR beta chain is given with its context. This clonotype came up many times. Its antigen is currently not known. Base quality data are lacking; no much larger clone is found one base away. Spanning cysteine to phenylalanine, the CDR3 consists of 15 amino acids. Only the CDR3 region is kept as DNA, spanning 45 bases read in frame from base 1. Based on the germline V gene, the CDR1 and CDR2 sequences are MDHEN and SYDVKM. V has 6 bases trimmed and J has 4 bases trimmed; junction bases matching no gene number 9. A patient counted as having stable Graves' hyperthyroidism if no progression to ophthalmopathy occurred over 18 months of follow-up. Hyperthyroidism patients were newly diagnosed, with disease duration under 2 months, and aged 18 to 65 years. Exclusion was applied to patients with uncontrolled infections, other autoimmune diseases, pregnancy or lactation. Diagnoses were established on the basis of clinical symptoms, serum thyroxine and TRAb, thyroid ultrasound, and orbital computed tomography. PBMCs were isolated from 10 ml of fresh peripheral blood by Ficoll-Paque density gradient centrifugation. Total RNA was extracted using Trizol reagent, and RNA quality was assessed on an Agilent 2100 Bioanalyzer.

This entry belongs to a study of T cells in Graves' hyperthyroidism and ophthalmopathy (dated by TCRdb to the late 2010s). At the level of the whole study: Peripheral blood was collected at initial diagnosis, before any treatment. TCR Vbeta CDR3 sequencing of 120 to 150 peripheral blood samples (over 40 ophthalmopathy, 75 hyperthyroidism and around 17 progressor patients) is reported in the paper. An independent validation cohort of around 19 hyperthyroidism patients and 17 patients who later progressed to ophthalmopathy tested prospective prediction of ophthalmopathy. The roughly 90 discovery patients were divided at random into training and test sets in a 7:3 ratio. In addition, the study compared T-cell repertoires in thyroid tissue and in blood from about six Graves' hyperthyroidism patients. To identify TCR V-J signatures that set the groups apart, the researchers used a discovery cohort of about a hundred patients, made up of 43 with Graves' ophthalmopathy and some 60 with stable Graves' hyperthyroidism. Once sampling was done, hyperthyroidism patients were given methimazole at a starting dose of 30 mg daily, whereas ophthalmopathy patients were given high-dose intravenous methylprednisolone. General conclusions and limits of the study: A model built on a 13 V-J signature distinguished ophthalmopathy from stable hyperthyroidism, reaching 85% to 90% sensitivity and under 84% specificity in cross-validation and 80%/75% in testing. In validation, the model predicted progression to ophthalmopathy a median of roughly six months before onset, with roughly 71% sensitivity and 72.22% specificity. Most expanded thyroid clonotypes (frequency above 0.001) were also detected in blood, suggesting blood repertoires may reflect thyroid immune responses. Sample size was not statistically predetermined, and investigators were not blinded to group allocation.

Amplification of TCR beta CDR3 regions was carried out from RNA transcripts. The TCR CDR3 was subjected to a first round of RT-PCR using the HTBI primer set and the Qiagen OneStep RT-PCR kit. Libraries were constructed in a second round of multiplex PCR, after which size selection and purification were carried out. Paired-end sequencing of the libraries was performed with 100 bp reads on an Illumina HiSeq2000. The original pipeline was this. SOAPnuke was used to process the raw data, removing reads that contained adapters or uncalled bases, had a mean Phred below 15, or lacked an exact match to the constant primer or identifier. High-quality paired reads were merged using COPE v1.2.5, and each unique nucleotide sequence was defined as a clonotype. MiTCR v1.1 was used to align clonotypes to the IMGT TRBV, TRBD and TRBJ reference segments. Only V-J combinations with frequency above 0.0001, covering 99% to 99.2% of repertoires, were analysed. A TCS score was defined as the ratio of F50 (clonal expansion) to E x V (chaos), with BLOSUM62-based TCRdist applied between CDR3 peptides within each V-J. Welch's t-statistics and random forest reduced around 520 V-J features to fewer than 15, which were used in a naive Bayes classifier (R e1071). TCRdb handled the public reads itself, with Q25 trimming in fastp and clone calling in MiXCR, and kept productive beta chains. Under each unique CDR3 protein, matching rows form one entry showing the most common genes and DNA. It is TCRdb's table, rather than the study itself, that gives the V and J calls and clone size. The sample table holds 350,000 to 400,000 distinct CDR3 sequences, of which around 13% were seen once. The ten largest account for approximately 10% of the sample.

The sequence joins TRBV28 to TRBJ2-4, with 7 bases aligning to TRBD2. Sequenced sample: blood. The receptor's source is a woman between 55 and 75 years old with Graves' hyperthyroidism. Read as DNA, the sequence is TGTGCCAGCAGCCTAGAGGGAGGGGCGAAAAACATTCAGTACTTC. Translated, this is CASSLEGGAKNIQYF.